The 5 T cell receptor beta chains given below trace back to one sample, sequenced in a study of T cells in localized non-small cell lung cancer. Generated by immunoSEQ multiplex PCR, the TCRdb table keeps only in-frame clones and is missing some. The sample yields some 72,000 clones, roughly 86% seen once. Here the sequenced sample was peripheral blood, taken before any cancer treatment. These receptors all stem from a man aged 35 to 69 with stage I lung adenocarcinoma.

V and J are TRBV6-5 and TRBJ1-4; the D gene is possibly TRBD1 (5 bases). The V end lost 4 bases, the J end lost 8 bases, and 11 bases lay between the germline ends. The CDR3 is 13 residues long. From germline, CDR1 is MNHEY and CDR2 SVGAGI. DNA of the CDR3: TGTGCCAGCAGTTCAAGGGGAGGGGAAAAACTGTTTTTT. Protein sequence: CASSSRGGEKLFF.

CDR3 sequence: CASILSLTSTDTQYF. In nucleotides, the CDR3 is TGTGCCAGCATCCTTAGTCTGACTAGCACAGATACGCAGTATTTT. This sequence joins TRBV6-1 and TRBJ2-3; D call uncertain. The CDR3 is 15 residues long. From germline, CDR1 is MNHNS and CDR2 SASEGT. V dropped 7 bases and J dropped 0 bases, with 14 bases sitting between them.

J is TRBJ2-1 and V is TRBV7-3; no definite D call. The CDR3 extends over 14 amino acids. Germline V gives CDR1 SGHTA, CDR2 FQGTGA. Trimming pared 5 bases from V and 2 bases from J, leaving 10 bases between. Here the CDR3 reads CASSPNGPYNEQFF. CDR3 DNA: TGTGCCAGCAGCCCCAATGGGCCCTACAATGAGCAGTTCTTC.

The chain uses TRBV15 and TRBJ2-7, with TRBD1 matching 10 bases. CDR3 size: 14 residues. Germline V gene sequence: CDR1 LNHNV, CDR2 YYDKDF (reference sequence). The V and J ends lost 5 bases and 3 bases, in that order; junction bases with no gene match: 4. The CDR3 reads CATSGGTGDYEQYF. The CDR3 region has the DNA TGTGCCACCAGCGGGGGGACAGGGGACTACGAGCAGTACTTC.

V usage is TRBV6-4 and J usage is TRBJ2-1, with D possibly called TRBD1 or TRBD2 (5 bases each). The CDR3 is 13 amino acids. Germline V lookup: CDR1 MRHNA, CDR2 SNTAGT. Trimming left V 5 bases short and J 9 bases short, with 14 bases between. The CDR3, as DNA: TGTGCCAGCAGTCAAGGGGTTGGGGGTGAGCAGTTCTTC. This translates into CASSQGVGGEQFF.